This T cell receptor (beta chain) was identified during a study of blood T cell repertoires in COVID-19. Whole-study context: Acute-phase and convalescent COVID-19 samples originated in the United States, Italy and Spain. T cells, B-cell-depleted T cells, or PBMCs supplied cDNA or gDNA.

Per the original data handling: Estimates of nucleated cell counts were drawn from the amplification of reference gene primers. Profiled with immunoSEQ multiplex PCR; TCRdb holds only in-frame clones, not every one. D and trimming were read from the DNA, whereas the V and J calls and clone size are those reported in that table. This sample yields about 62,000 clones, of which roughly 89% are seen a single time; about 6% belongs to the top ten. The CDR3 length is 13 residues. Germline-derived CDR1 and CDR2 are KGHSH and LQKENI. J was trimmed by 0 bases and V by 5 bases; bases with no gene match: 0. The chain links TRBV18 to TRBJ2-5; TRBD2 matches at 7 bases. Sample: peripheral blood. This clonotype was sampled from a human donor in a cohort sampled during active COVID-19. The CDR3 sequence is CASSAGDQETQYF. The CDR3 bases are TGTGCCAGCTCAGCGGGGGACCAAGAGACCCAGTACTTC.